The entry that follows covers one TCR beta chain sequence. This entry is derived from a study of shared clonotypes between healthy human individuals. CDR1 and CDR2 from the germline V gene are LNHDA and SQIVND (reference sequence). The V end lost 3 bases, the J end lost 5 bases, and 13 bases lay between the germline ends. The CDR3 is 14 residues long. The study drew all its donors from Caucasian adults living in Nashville, Tennessee. Sequenced by immunoSEQ multiplex PCR; TCRdb stores in-frame clones only, minus some. The sample holds around 2,000,000 clones, 95% seen once. The receptor's source is a man aged 18 to 29 in good health. The genes are TRBV19 and TRBJ1-1, with D possibly matching TRBD1 (5 bases). Sample: naive CD4+ T cells sorted from blood. Subset in this sample: CD45RA+ positively selected. DNA for the CDR3: TGTGCCAGTAGTATCCTGGGGCGAGGAACTGAAGCTTTCTTT. It translates to CASSILGRGTEAFF.